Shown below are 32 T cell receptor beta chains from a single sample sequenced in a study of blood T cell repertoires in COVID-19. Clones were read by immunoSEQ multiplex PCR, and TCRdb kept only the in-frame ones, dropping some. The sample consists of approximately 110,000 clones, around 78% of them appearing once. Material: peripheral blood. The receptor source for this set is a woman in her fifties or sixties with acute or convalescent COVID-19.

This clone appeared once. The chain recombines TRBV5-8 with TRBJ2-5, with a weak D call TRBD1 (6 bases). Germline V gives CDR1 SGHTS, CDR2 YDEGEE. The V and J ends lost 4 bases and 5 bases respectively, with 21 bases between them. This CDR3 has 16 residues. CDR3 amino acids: CASSIGQTSQGETQYF. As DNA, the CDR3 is TGTGCCAGCAGCATCGGACAGACCTCTCAGGGGGAGACCCAGTACTTC.

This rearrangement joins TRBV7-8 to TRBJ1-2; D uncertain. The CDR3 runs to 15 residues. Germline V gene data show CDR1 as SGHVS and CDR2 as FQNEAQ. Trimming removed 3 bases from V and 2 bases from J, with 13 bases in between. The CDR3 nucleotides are TGTGCCAGCAGCTTTAGCGCAGGACGCAACTATGGCTACACCTTC. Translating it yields CASSFSAGRNYGYTF. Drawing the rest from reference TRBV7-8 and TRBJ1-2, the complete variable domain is GAGVSQSPRYKVAKRGQDVALRCDPISGHVSLFWYQQALGQGPEFLTYFQNEAQLDKSGLPSDRFFAERPEGSVSTLKIQRTQQEDSAVYLCASSFSAGRNYGYTFGSGTRLTVV.

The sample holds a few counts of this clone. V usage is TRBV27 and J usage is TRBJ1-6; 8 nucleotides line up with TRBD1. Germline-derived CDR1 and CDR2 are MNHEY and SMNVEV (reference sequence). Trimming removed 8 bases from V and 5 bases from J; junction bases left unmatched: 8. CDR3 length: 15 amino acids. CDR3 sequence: CASGFMDRDNSPLHF. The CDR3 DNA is TGTGCCAGCGGGTTCATGGACAGGGATAATTCACCCCTCCACTTT.

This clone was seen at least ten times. This CDR3 is CARSFQRRGYTF. CDR3 nucleotide sequence: TGTGCCAGAAGCTTTCAAAGGCGGGGCTACACCTTC. This sequence joins TRBV5-3 and TRBJ1-2; D gene ambiguous. TRBV5-3 is an open reading frame, and its role is uncertain. The ends were cut back, 2 bases at V and 8 bases at J, with 10 bases in the middle. The CDR3 has 12 residues.

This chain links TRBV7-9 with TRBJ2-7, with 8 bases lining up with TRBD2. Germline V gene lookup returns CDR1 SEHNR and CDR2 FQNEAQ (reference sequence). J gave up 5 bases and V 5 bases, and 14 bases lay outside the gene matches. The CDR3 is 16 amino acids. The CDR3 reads CASSQSTGLGRDEQYF. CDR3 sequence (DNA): TGTGCCAGCAGCCAATCCACGGGACTAGGAAGGGACGAGCAGTACTTC.

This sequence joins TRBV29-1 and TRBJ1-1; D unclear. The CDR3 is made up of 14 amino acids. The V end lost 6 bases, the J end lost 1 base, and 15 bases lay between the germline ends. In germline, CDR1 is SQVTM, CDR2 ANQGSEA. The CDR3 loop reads CSVLSKSWNTEAFF. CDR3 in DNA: TGCAGCGTCTTAAGTAAGAGTTGGAACACTGAAGCTTTCTTT.

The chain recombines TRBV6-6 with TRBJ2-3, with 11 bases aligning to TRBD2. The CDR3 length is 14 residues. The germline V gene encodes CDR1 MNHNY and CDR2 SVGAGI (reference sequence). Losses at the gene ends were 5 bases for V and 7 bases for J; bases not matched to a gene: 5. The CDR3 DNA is TGTGCCAGCAGTGGACTAGCGGGCCGGTATACGCAGTATTTT. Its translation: CASSGLAGRYTQYF.

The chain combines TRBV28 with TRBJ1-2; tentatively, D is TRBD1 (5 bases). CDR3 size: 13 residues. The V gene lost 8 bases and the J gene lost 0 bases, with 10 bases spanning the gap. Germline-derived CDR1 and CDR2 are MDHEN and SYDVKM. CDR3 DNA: TGTGCCAGCGTCGGGGGGGCTAACTATGGCTACACCTTC. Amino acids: CASVGGANYGYTF.

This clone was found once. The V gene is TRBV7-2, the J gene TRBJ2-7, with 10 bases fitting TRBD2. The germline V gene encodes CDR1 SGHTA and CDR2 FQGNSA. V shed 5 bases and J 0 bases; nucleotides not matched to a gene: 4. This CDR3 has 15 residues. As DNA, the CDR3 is TGTGCCAGCAGCGAAGCGGGGGGGAGCTCCTACGAGCAGTACTTC. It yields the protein CASSEAGGSSYEQYF.

For the CDR3, the DNA is TGTGCCAGCGATCAGCGCTATGAGCAGTTCTTC. Translating gives CASDQRYEQFF. The chain employs TRBV6-5 and TRBJ2-1; D not resolved. Germline V gene lookup returns CDR1 MNHEY and CDR2 SVGAGI. V lost 8 bases and J 8 bases, leaving 10 bases between the germline ends. CDR3 length equals 11 residues.

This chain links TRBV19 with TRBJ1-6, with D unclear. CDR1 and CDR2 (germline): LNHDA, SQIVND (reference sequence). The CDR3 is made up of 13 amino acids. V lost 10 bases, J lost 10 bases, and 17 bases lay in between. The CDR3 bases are TGTGCCACCGTTCGCGGGCCGGGATCACCCCTCCACTTT. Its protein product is CATVRGPGSPLHF.

Here the CDR3 reads CSVVRGSYDTQYF. CDR3 coding DNA: TGCAGCGTGGTCAGAGGTTCGTATGATACGCAGTATTTT. This chain links TRBV29-1 with TRBJ2-3; D is ambiguous. This CDR3 comprises 13 residues. The V and J ends lost 6 bases and 6 bases respectively, with 16 bases between them. CDR1 is SQVTM, CDR2 ANQGSEA, per germline.

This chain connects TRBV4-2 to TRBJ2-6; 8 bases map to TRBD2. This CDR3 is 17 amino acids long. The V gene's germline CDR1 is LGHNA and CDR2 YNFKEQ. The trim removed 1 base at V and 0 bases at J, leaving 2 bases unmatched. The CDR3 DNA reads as TGTGCCAGCAGCCAAGGGACTAGCCACTCTGGGGCCAACGTCCTGACTTTC. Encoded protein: CASSQGTSHSGANVLTF.

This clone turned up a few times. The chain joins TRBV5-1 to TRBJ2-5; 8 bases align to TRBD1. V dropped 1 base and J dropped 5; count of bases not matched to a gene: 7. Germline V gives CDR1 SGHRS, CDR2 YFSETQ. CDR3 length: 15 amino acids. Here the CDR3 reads CASSLIPGGAETQYF. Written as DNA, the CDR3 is TGCGCCAGCAGCTTGATCCCAGGGGGCGCGGAGACCCAGTACTTC.

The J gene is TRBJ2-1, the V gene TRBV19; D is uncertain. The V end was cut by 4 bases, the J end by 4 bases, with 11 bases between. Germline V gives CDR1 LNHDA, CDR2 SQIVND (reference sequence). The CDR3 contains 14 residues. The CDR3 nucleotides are TGTGCCAGTAGTAACCCACCTCTATACAATGAGCAGTTCTTC. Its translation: CASSNPPLYNEQFF.

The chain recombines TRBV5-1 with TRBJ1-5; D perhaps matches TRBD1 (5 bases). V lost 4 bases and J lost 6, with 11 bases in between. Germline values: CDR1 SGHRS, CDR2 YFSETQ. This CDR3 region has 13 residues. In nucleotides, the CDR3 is TGCGCCAGCAGCGTAGACGGGGGTCAGCCCCAGCATTTT. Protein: CASSVDGGQPQHF.

In DNA, the CDR3 is TGTGCCAGCAGCACAGGGGCCCCTGGAAACACCATATATTTT. Residues: CASSTGAPGNTIYF. The J gene is TRBJ1-3, the V gene TRBV6-5; 7 bases are shared with TRBD1. Trimming took 6 bases from V and 2 from J; bases not matched to a gene: 4. From germline, CDR1 is MNHEY and CDR2 SVGAGI. This CDR3 has 14 amino acids.

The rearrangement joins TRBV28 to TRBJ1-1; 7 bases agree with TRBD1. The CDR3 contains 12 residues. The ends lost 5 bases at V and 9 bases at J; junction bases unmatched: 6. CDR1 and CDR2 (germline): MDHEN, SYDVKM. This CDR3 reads CASSPSTGQAFF. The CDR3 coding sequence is TGTGCCAGCAGTCCATCGACAGGGCAAGCTTTCTTT.

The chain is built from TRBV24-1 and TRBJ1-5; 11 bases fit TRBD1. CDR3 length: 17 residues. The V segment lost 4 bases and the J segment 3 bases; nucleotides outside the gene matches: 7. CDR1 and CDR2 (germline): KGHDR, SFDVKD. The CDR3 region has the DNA TGTGCCACCAGTGAAACCGGGACAGGGGGGTTCAATCAGCCCCAGCATTTT. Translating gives CATSETGTGGFNQPQHF.

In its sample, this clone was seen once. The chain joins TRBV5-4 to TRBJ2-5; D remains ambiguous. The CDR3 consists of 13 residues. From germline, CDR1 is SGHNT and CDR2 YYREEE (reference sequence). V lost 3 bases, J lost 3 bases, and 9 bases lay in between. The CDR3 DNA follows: TGTGCCAGCAGCTCTCCGGCGGAAGAGACCCAGTACTTC. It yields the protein CASSSPAEETQYF.

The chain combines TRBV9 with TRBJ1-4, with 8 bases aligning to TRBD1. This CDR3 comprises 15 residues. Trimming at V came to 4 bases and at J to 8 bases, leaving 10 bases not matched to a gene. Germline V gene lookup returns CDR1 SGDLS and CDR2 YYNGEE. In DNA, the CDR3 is TGTGCCAGCAGCACCTCAGGGGGCCCAGGCGAAAAACTGTTTTTT. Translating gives CASSTSGGPGEKLFF. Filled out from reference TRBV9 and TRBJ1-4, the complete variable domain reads DSGVTQTPKHLITATGQRVTLRCSPRSGDLSVYWYQQSLDQGLQFLIQYYNGEERAKGNILERFSAQQFPDLHSELNLSSLELGDSALYFCASSTSGGPGEKLFFGSGTQLSVL.

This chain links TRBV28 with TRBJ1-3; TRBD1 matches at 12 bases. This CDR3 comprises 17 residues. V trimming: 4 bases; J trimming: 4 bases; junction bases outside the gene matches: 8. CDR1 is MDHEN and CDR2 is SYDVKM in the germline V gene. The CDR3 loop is CASSSRGTGGTGNTIYF. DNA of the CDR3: TGTGCCAGCAGTTCAAGGGGGACAGGGGGCACAGGAAACACCATATATTTT.

The CDR3 sequence: CASINKRAPRDYGYTF. CDR3 sequence (DNA): TGTGCCAGCATCAACAAGAGGGCTCCGAGGGACTATGGCTACACCTTC. J is TRBJ1-2 and V is TRBV6-6; D remains unclear. CDR3 length: 16 residues. The germline CDR1 and CDR2 sequences are MNHNY and SVGAGI (reference sequence). V dropped 7 bases and J dropped 3 bases, with 21 bases sitting between them.

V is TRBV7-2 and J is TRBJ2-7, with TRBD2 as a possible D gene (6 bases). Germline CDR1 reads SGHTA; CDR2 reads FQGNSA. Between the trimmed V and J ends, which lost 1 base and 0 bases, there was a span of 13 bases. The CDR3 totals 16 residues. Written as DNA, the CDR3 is TGTGCCAGCAGCTTAGAAGGAGGGGTCGCCTCCTACGAGCAGTACTTC. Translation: CASSLEGGVASYEQYF.

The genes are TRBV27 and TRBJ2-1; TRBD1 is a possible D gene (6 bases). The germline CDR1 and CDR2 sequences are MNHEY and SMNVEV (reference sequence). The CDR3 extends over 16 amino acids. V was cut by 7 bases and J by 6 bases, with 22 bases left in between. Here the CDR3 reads CASTTWTGTTINEQFF. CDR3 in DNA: TGTGCCAGCACCACCTGGACCGGGACAACGATCAATGAGCAGTTCTTC.

The CDR3 spells CASKGNPGQGAGNTIYF. The CDR3 DNA sequence: TGTGCCAGCAAGGGGAATCCGGGACAGGGAGCTGGAAACACCATATATTTT. The gene calls are TRBV2 and TRBJ1-3; 9 bases match TRBD1. CDR1 is SNHLY and CDR2 is FYNNEI in the germline V gene. Trimming at V came to 7 bases and at J to 2 bases, leaving 12 bases not matched to a gene. The CDR3 is made up of 17 amino acids.

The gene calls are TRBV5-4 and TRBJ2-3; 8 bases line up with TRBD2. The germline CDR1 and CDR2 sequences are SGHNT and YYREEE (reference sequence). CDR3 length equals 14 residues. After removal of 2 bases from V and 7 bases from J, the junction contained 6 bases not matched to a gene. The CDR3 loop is CASSLTGGLNTQYF. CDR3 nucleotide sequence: TGTGCCAGCAGCTTAACGGGGGGGCTAAATACGCAGTATTTT.

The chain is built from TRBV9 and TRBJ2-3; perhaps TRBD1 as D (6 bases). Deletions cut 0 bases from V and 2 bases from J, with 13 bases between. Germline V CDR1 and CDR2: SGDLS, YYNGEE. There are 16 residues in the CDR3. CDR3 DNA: TGTGCCAGCAGCGTAGGGTTGGGGGCGAACACAGATACGCAGTATTTT. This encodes CASSVGLGANTDTQYF. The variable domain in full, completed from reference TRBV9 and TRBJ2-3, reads DSGVTQTPKHLITATGQRVTLRCSPRSGDLSVYWYQQSLDQGLQFLIQYYNGEERAKGNILERFSAQQFPDLHSELNLSSLELGDSALYFCASSVGLGANTDTQYFGPGTRLTVL.

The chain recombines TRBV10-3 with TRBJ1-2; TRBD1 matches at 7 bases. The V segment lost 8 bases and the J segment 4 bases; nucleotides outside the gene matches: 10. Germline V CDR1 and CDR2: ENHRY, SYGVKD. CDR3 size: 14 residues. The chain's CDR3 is CAIRQNRDSYGYTF. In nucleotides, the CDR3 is TGTGCCATCCGGCAGAACAGGGACAGCTATGGCTACACCTTC.

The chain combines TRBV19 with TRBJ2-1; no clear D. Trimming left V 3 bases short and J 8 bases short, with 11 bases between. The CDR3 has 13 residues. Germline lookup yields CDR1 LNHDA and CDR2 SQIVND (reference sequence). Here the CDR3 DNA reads TGTGCCAGTAGTATCATACGCCGAGATGAGCAGTTCTTC. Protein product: CASSIIRRDEQFF.

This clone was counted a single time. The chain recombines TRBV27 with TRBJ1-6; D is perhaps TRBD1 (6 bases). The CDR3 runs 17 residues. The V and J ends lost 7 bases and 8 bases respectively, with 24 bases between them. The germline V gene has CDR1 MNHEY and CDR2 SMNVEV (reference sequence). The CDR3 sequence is CASILWGRGGTYSPLHF. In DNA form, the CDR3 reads TGTGCCAGCATCTTGTGGGGACGGGGGGGCACTTATTCACCCCTCCACTTT.

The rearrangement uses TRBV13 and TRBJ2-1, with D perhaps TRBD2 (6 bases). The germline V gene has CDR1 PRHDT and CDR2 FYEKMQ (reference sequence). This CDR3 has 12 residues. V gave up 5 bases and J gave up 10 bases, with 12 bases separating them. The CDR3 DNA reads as TGTGCCAGCAGCCCCCGGGACTCCGAGCAGTTCTTC. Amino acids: CASSPRDSEQFF.